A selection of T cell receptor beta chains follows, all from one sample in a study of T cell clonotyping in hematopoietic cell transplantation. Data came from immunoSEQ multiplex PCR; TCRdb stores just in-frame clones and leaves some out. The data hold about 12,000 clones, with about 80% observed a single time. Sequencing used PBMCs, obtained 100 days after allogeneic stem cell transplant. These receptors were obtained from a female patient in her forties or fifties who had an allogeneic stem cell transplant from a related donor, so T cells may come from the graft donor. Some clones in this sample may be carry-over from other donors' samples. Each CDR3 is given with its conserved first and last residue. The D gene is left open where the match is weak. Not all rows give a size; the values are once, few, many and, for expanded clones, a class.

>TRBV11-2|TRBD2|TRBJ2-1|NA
CASSPRLASGRNEQFF
TGTGCCAGCAGCCCGCGACTAGCGAGCGGTAGGAATGAGCAGTTCTTC
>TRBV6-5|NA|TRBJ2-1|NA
CASSYGQPGYDEQFF
TGTGCCAGCAGTTACGGTCAACCAGGGTACGATGAGCAGTTCTTC
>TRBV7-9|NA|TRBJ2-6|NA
CASSFLLGRSSSGANVLTF
TGTGCCAGCAGCTTCTTGCTTGGGCGGTCCAGCTCTGGGGCCAACGTCCTGACTTTC
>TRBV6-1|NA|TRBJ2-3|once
CASCGTAATDTQYF
TGTGCCAGCTGCGGGACAGCAGCCACAGATACGCAGTATTTT
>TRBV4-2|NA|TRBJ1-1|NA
CASSRPVNTEAFF
TGTGCCAGCAGCCGACCTGTAAACACTGAAGCTTTCTTT
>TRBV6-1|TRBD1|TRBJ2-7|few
CASSQSGGYEQYF
TGTGCCAGCAGTCAGTCAGGGGGCTACGAGCAGTACTTC
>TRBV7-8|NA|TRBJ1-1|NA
CASFSNTEAFF
TGTGCCAGCTTCTCGAACACTGAAGCTTTCTTT
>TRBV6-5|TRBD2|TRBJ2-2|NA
CASSYAGTSVGELFF
TGTGCCAGCAGTTACGCGGGGACTAGCGTCGGGGAGCTGTTTTTT
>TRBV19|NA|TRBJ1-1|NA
CASQQSMNTEAFF
TGTGCCAGCCAACAGAGCATGAACACTGAAGCTTTCTTT
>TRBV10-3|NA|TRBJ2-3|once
CATWGTGTDTQYF
TGTGCCACCTGGGGGACGGGCACAGATACGCAGTATTTT
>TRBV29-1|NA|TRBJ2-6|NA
CSVSLQVSSGANVLTF
TGCAGCGTTTCCTTACAGGTTAGCTCTGGGGCCAACGTCCTGACTTTC
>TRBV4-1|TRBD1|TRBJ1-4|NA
CASSRQGGWATNEKLFF
TGCGCCAGCAGCAGACAGGGAGGTTGGGCAACTAATGAAAAACTGTTTTTT
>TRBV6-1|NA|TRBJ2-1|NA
CASRVTVRDEQFF
TGTGCCAGCAGGGTGACTGTTCGGGATGAGCAGTTCTTC
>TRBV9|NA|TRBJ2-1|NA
CASSVEQGPYNEQFF
TGTGCCAGCAGCGTGGAACAGGGCCCATACAATGAGCAGTTCTTC
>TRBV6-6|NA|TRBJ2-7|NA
CASQGGGYEQYF
TGTGCCAGCCAGGGGGGGGGCTACGAGCAGTACTTC
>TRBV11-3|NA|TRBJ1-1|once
CASSLGRTGFTEAFF
TGTGCCAGCAGCTTAGGTCGAACAGGGTTCACTGAAGCTTTCTTT
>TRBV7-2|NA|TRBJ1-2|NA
CASSLQILSAPAGGYTF
TGTGCCAGCAGCTTGCAAATTCTTTCAGCTCCGGCGGGGGGCTACACCTTC
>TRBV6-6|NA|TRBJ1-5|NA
CASRLSDSSNQPQHF
TGTGCCAGCAGGCTTTCGGACTCGAGCAATCAGCCCCAGCATTTT
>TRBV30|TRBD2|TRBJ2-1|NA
CAWSVLGETSGIYNEQFF
TGTGCCTGGAGTGTGCTCGGGGAAACTAGCGGGATCTACAATGAGCAGTTCTTC
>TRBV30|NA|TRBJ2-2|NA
CAWRPGSTGELFF
TGTGCCTGGAGACCGGGAAGCACCGGGGAGCTGTTTTTT
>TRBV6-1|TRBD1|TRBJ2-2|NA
CASSESSGQITGELFF
TGTGCCAGCAGTGAGTCATCGGGACAGATCACCGGGGAGCTGTTTTTT
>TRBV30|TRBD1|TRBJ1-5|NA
CAWSVQGNQPQHF
TGTGCCTGGAGTGTACAGGGGAATCAGCCCCAGCATTTT
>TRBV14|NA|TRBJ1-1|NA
CASSPQWGNTEAFF
TGTGCCAGCAGCCCACAATGGGGGAACACTGAAGCTTTCTTT
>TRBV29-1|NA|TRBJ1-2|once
CSVRKGIPDYGYTF
TGCAGCGTTCGGAAGGGGATCCCAGACTATGGCTACACCTTC
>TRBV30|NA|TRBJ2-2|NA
CAWGTGELFF
TGTGCCTGGGGGACCGGGGAGCTGTTTTTT
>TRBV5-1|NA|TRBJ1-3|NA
CASRPGRDSGNTIYF
TGCGCCAGCAGGCCGGGACGGGACTCTGGAAACACCATATATTTT
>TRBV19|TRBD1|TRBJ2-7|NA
CASSMGSGGFYEQYF
TGTGCCAGTAGTATGGGGTCAGGGGGATTCTACGAGCAGTACTTC